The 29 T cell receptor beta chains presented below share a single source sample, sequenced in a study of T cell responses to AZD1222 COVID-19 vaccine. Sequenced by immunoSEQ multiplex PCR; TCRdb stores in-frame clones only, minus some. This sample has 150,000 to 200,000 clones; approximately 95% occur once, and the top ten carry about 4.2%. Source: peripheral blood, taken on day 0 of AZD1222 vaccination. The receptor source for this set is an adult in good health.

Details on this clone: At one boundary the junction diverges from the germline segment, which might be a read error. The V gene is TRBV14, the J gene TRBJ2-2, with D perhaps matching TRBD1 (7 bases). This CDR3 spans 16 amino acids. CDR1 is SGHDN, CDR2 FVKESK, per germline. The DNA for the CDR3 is TGTGCCAGCAGTTCCCTCGGCAGGGGGGACACCAGGGAGCTGTTTTTT. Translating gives CASSSLGRGDTRELFF.

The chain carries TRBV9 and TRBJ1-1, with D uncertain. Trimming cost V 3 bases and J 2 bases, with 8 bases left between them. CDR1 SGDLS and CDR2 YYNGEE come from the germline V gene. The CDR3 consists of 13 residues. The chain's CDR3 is CASSASRNTEAFF. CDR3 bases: TGTGCCAGCAGCGCCTCCAGAAACACTGAAGCTTTCTTT.

CDR3 sequence (DNA): TGCGCCAGCAGCCAAGTACGCTTCCTCTATGGCTACACCTTC. This gives the protein CASSQVRFLYGYTF. V is TRBV4-1 and J is TRBJ1-2; D is uncertain. CDR3 length: 14 amino acids. Per germline, CDR1 MGHRA and CDR2 YSYEKL. V lost 1 base and J lost 4, with 10 bases in between.

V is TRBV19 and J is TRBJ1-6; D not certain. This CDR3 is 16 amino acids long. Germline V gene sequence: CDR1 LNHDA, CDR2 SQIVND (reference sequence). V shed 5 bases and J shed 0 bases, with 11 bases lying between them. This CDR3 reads CASSLTTSSYNSPLHF. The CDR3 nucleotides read TGTGCCAGTAGTCTGACAACGAGCTCCTATAATTCACCCCTCCACTTT.

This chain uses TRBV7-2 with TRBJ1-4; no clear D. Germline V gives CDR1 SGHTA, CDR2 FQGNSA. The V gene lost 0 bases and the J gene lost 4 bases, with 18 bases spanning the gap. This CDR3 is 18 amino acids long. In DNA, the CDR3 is TGTGCCAGCAGCTTAGCGAAAGGGAGAGGATCTGGTAATGAAAAACTGTTTTTT. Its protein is CASSLAKGRGSGNEKLFF.

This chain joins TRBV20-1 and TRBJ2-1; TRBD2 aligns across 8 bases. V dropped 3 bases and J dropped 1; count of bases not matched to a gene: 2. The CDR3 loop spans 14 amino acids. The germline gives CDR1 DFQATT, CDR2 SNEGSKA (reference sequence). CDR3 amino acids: CSASERGSYNEQFF. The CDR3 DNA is TGCAGTGCTAGTGAGCGGGGGTCCTACAATGAGCAGTTCTTC.

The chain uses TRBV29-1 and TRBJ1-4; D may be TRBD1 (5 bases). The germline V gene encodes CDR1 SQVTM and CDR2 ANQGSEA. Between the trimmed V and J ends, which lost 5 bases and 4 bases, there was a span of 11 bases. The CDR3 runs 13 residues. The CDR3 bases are TGCAGCGTTTGCTACAGGTTTAATGAAAAACTGTTTTTT. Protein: CSVCYRFNEKLFF.

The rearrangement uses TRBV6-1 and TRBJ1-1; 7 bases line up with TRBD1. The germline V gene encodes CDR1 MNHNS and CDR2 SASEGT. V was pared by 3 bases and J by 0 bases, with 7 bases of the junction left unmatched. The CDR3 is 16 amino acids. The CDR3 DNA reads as TGTGCCAGCAGTGAGCGAAGAACAGGGGTGAACACTGAAGCTTTCTTT. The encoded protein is CASSERRTGVNTEAFF.

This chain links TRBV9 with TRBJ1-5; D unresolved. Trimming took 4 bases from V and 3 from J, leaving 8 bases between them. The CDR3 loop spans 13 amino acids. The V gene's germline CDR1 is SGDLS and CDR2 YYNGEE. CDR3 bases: TGTGCCAGCAGCCTCGAAATCAATCAGCCCCAGCATTTT. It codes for CASSLEINQPQHF.

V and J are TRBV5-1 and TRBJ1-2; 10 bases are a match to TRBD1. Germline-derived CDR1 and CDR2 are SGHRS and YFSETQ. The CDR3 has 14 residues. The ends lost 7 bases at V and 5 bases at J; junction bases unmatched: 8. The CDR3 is CASAGTGEGYGYTF. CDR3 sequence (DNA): TGCGCCAGCGCCGGGACAGGGGAGGGGTATGGCTACACCTTC.

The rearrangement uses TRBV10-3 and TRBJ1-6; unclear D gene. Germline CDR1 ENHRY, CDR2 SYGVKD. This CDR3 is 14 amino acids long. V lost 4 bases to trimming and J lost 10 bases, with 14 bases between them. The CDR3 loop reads CAISAGSNGSPLHF. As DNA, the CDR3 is TGTGCCATCAGTGCTGGCAGTAATGGATCACCCCTCCACTTT.

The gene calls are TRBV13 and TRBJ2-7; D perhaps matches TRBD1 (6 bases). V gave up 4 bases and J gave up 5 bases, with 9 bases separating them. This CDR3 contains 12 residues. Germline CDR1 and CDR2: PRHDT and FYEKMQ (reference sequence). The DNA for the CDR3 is TGTGCCAGCAGCTCCGGACAGAACGAGCAGTACTTC. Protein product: CASSSGQNEQYF. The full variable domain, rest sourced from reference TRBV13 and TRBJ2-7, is AAGVIQSPRHLIKEKRETATLKCYPIPRHDTVYWYQQGPGQDPQFLISFYEKMQSDKGSIPDRFSAQQFSDYHSELNMSSLELGDSALYFCASSSGQNEQYFGPGTRLTVT.

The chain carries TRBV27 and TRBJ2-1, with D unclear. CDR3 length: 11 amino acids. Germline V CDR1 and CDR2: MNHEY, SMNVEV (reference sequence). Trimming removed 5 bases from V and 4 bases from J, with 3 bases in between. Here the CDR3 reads CASSEYNEQFF. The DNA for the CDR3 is TGTGCCAGCAGTGAGTACAATGAGCAGTTCTTC.

The CDR3 here is CASTRSSPGSSYNSPLHF. DNA for the CDR3: TGTGCCAGCACACGCTCAAGTCCGGGGAGCTCCTATAATTCACCCCTCCACTTT. The chain links TRBV5-6 to TRBJ1-6; no firm D call. Germline values: CDR1 SGHDT, CDR2 YYEEEE. V lost 6 bases, J lost 0 bases, and 19 bases lay in between. The CDR3 spans 18 residues.

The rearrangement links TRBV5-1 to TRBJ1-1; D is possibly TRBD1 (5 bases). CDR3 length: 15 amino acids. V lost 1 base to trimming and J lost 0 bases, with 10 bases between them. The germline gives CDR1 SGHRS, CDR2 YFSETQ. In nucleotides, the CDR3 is TGCGCCAGCAGCTTGCGGGGGGTTATGAACACTGAAGCTTTCTTT. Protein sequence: CASSLRGVMNTEAFF.

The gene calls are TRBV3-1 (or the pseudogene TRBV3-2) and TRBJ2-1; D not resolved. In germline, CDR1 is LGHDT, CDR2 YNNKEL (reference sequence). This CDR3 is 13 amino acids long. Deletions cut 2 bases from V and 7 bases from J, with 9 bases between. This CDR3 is CASSQNVMNEQFF. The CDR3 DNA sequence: TGTGCCAGCAGCCAAAATGTTATGAATGAGCAGTTCTTC.

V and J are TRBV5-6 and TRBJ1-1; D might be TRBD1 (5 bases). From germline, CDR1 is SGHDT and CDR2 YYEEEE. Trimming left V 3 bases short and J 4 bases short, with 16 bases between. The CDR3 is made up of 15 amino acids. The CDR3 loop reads CASSYPVGGGTEAFF. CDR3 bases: TGTGCCAGCAGCTATCCCGTGGGGGGAGGCACTGAAGCTTTCTTT. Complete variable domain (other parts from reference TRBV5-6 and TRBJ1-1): DAGVTQSPTHLIKTRGQQVTLRCSPKSGHDTVSWYQQALGQGPQFIFQYYEEEERQRGNFPDRFSGHQFPNYSSELNVNALLLGDSALYLCASSYPVGGGTEAFFGQGTRLTVV.

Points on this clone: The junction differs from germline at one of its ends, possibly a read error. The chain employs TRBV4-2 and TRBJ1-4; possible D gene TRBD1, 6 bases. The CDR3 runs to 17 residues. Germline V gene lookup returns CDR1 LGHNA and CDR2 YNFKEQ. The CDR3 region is CASNQPGGAASNEKLFF. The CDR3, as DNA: TGTGCCAGCAACCAACCGGGGGGGGCAGCGAGTAATGAAAAACTGTTTTTT.

CDR3: CASSQSVCGVGGASQPQHF. The CDR3 DNA follows: TGCGCCAGCAGTCAATCAGTCTGTGGGGTGGGGGGGGCATCCCAGCCCCAGCATTTT. V gene TRBV23-1 combines with J gene TRBJ1-5, with TRBD1 as a possible D gene (6 bases). TRBV23-1 has ORF status, its function being uncertain. The germline V and J ends were trimmed by 0 bases and 7 bases, with 25 bases remaining between them. This CDR3 has 19 amino acids.

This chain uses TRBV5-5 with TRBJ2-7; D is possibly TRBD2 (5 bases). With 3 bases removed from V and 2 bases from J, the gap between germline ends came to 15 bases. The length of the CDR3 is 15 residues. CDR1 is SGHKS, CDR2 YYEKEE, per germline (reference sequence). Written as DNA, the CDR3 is TGTGCCAGCAGCTACTCACTAGACCTTGCCTACGAGCAGTACTTC. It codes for CASSYSLDLAYEQYF.

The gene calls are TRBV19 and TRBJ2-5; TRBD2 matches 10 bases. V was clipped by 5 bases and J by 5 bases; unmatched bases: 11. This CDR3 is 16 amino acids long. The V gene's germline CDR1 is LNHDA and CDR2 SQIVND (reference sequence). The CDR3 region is CASSVSGRALYETQYF. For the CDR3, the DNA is TGTGCCAGTAGTGTCAGCGGGAGGGCCCTGTACGAGACCCAGTACTTC.

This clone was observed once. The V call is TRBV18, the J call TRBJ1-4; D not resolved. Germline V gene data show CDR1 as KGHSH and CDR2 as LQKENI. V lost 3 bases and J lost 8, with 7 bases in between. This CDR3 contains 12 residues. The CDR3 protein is CASSPEQEKLFF. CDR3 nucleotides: TGTGCCAGCTCACCTGAGCAGGAAAAACTGTTTTTT.

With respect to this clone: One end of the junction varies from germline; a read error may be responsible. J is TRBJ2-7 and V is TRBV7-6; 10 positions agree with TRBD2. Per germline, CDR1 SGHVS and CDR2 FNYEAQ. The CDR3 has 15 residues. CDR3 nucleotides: TGTGCCAGCAGCATAGCGGGGGGAAGCTCCTACGAGCAGTACTTC. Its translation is CASSIAGGSSYEQYF.

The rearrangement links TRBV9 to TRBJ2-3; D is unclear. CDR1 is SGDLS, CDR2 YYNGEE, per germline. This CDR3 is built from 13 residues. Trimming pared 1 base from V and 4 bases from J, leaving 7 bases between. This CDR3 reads CASSVLSSDTQYF. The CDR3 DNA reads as TGTGCCAGCAGCGTATTGAGTTCAGATACGCAGTATTTT.

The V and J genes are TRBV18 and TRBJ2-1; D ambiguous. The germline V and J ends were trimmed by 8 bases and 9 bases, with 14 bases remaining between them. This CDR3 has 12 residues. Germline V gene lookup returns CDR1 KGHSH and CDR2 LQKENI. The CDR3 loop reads CASRPSGGEQFF. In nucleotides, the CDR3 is TGTGCCAGCCGCCCCTCTGGTGGTGAGCAGTTCTTC.

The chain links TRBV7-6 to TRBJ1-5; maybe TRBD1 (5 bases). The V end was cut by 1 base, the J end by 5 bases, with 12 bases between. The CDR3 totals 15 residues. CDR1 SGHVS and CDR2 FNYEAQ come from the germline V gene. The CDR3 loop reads CASSLESGADQPQHF. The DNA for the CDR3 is TGTGCCAGCAGCTTAGAGTCTGGGGCCGATCAGCCCCAGCATTTT.

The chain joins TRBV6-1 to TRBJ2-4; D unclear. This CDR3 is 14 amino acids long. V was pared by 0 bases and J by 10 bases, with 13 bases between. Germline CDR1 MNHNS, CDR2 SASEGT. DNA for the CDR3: TGTGCCAGCAGTGAAGCGCTTCTGATGAGGATTCAGTACTTC. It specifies CASSEALLMRIQYF.

In DNA form, the CDR3 reads TGCAGCGTTCCAATCAGGGGGCTGGGTGGCTACACCTTC. This codes for CSVPIRGLGGYTF. The rearrangement links TRBV29-1 to TRBJ1-2, with 8 bases matching TRBD1. The CDR3 contains 13 residues. The germline V gene has CDR1 SQVTM and CDR2 ANQGSEA. V lost 5 bases and J lost 7; bases outside the gene matches: 9.

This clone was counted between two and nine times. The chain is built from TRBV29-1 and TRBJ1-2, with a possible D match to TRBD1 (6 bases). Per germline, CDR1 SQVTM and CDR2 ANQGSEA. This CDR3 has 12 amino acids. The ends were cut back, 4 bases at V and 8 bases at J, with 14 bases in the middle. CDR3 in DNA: TGCAGCGTTGTGATTGGACAGCGGGGCTACACCTTC. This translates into CSVVIGQRGYTF.